This entry features one TCR beta chain sequence. This CDR3 comprises 15 residues. V was pared by 3 bases and J by 1 base, with 10 bases between. Clones were read by immunoSEQ multiplex PCR, and TCRdb kept only the in-frame ones, dropping some. This table has roughly 160,000 clones, approximately 80% appearing once. This sample was taken from a study of blood T cell repertoires in COVID-19. About the research overall: Donors in the United States, Italy and Spain gave samples during acute or convalescent COVID-19.

Assignment of participants to cohorts was predicated upon participant-reported clinical history. Source material: PBMCs or T cells enriched from blood (not recorded which). The receptor was derived from a woman aged 60-70 years who had recovered from COVID-19. The chain is built from TRBV23-1 and TRBJ2-1; the D gene is possibly TRBD2 (6 bases). TRBV23-1 is marked as an open reading frame, function uncertain. The CDR3 bases are TGCGCCAGCAGTCACCCGGGACTGTCCTACAATGAGCAGTTCTTC. Translating gives CASSHPGLSYNEQFF.